This T cell receptor (beta chain) came from a study of early T cells in non-severe SARS-CoV-2 infection. Turning to the study itself: Sequencing targeted bulk RNA from unsorted whole blood, leaving chains unpaired.

Worth noting for this clonotype: The target antigen is unknown.

The CDR3 sequence is 12 residues long. The ends were cut back, 4 bases at V and 6 bases at J, with 13 bases in the middle. Per germline, CDR1 SQVTM and CDR2 ANQGSEA. Study-wide findings and caveats: The VDJdb matching leaned toward anti-spike CD8 responses and overlooked private and CD4 specificities.

A single record per CDR3 protein comes from TCRdb applying MiXCR to the 5' RACE reads. The sample has tens of thousands of distinct CDR3 sequences, 9.5% to 12% seen once; the top ten hold roughly 6%. The receptor comes from an adult who was a healthcare worker with PCR-confirmed SARS-CoV-2 infection or an uninfected control (not recorded which). The chain couples TRBV29-1 to TRBJ2-7, with a tentative D call TRBD1 (6 bases). Material: whole blood, obtained at baseline. This CDR3 is CSVAYRASEQYF. CDR3 in DNA: TGCAGCGTTGCGTACAGGGCTTCCGAGCAGTACTTC.